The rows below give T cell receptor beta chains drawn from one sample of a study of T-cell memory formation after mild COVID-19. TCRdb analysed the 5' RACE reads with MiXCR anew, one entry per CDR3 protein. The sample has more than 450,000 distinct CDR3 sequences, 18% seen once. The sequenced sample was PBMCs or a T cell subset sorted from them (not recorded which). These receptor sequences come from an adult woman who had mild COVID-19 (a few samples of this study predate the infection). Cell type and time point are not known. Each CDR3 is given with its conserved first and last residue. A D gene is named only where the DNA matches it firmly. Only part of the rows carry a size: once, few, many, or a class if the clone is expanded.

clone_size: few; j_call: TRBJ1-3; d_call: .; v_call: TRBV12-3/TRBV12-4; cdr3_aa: CASSLASTASIRKKSIYF; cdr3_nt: TGTGCCAGCAGTTTAGCGAGTACGGCCAGCATACGGAAGAAGTCCATATATTTT
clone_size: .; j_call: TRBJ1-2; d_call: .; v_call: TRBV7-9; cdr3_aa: CASSLIGPSNYGYTF; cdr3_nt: TGTGCCAGCAGCTTAATCGGACCGTCTAACTATGGCTACACCTTC
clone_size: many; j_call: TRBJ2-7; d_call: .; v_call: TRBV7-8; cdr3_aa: CASSPDRTSSYEQYF; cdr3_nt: TGTGCCAGCAGCCCGGACAGAACCAGCTCCTACGAGCAGTACTTC
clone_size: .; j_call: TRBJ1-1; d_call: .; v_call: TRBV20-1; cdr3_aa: CSAPTSLARGSEAFF; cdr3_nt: TGCAGTGCTCCTACCTCTCTAGCAAGAGGCTCTGAAGCTTTCTTT
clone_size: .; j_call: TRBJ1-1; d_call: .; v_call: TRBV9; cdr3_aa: CASSVGGGPNTEAFF; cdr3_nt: TGTGCCAGCAGCGTAGGCGGGGGGCCGAACACTGAAGCTTTCTTT
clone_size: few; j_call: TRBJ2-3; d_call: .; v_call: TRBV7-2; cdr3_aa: CASSLGVGADTQYF; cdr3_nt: TGTGCCAGCAGCTTAGGAGTGGGTGCAGATACGCAGTATTTT
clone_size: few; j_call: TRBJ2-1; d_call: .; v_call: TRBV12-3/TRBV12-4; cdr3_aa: CASSRNNYNEQFF; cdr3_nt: TGTGCCAGCAGCCGAAATAACTACAATGAGCAGTTCTTC
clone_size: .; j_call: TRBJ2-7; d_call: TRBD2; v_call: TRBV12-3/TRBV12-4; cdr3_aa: CASSFRGDRREQYF; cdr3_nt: TGTGCCAGCAGTTTTCGGGGGGATCGGAGAGAGCAGTACTTC
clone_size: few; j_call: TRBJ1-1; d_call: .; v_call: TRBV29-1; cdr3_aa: CSVVGMYGTEAFF; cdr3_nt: TGCAGCGTTGTCGGGATGTACGGAACTGAAGCTTTCTTT
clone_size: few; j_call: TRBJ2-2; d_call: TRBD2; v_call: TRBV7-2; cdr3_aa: CASSKTSGYTGELFF; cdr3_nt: TGTGCCAGCAGCAAGACTAGCGGGTACACCGGGGAGCTGTTTTTT
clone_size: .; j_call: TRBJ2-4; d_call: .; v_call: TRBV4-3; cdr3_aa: CASSQETRANIQYF; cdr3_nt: TGCGCCAGCAGCCAAGAGACTAGAGCAAACATTCAGTACTTC
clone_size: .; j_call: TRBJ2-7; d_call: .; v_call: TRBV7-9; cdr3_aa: CASSLVAYSYEQYF; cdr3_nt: TGTGCCAGCAGCTTAGTGGCCTATTCCTACGAGCAGTACTTC
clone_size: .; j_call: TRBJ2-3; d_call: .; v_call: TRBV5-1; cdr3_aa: CASSLAPQRTDTQYF; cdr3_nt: TGCGCCAGCAGCTTGGCCCCCCAGCGCACAGATACGCAGTATTTT
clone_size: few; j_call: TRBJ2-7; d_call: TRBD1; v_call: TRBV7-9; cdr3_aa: CASSQSGTGYEQYF; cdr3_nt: TGTGCCAGCAGCCAGTCCGGGACAGGCTACGAGCAGTACTTC
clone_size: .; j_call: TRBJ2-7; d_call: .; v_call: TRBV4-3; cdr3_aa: CAIAGGEYF; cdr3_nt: TGCGCCATCGCAGGGGGGGAGTACTTC
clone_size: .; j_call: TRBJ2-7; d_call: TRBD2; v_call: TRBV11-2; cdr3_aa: CASSPGRIFPNF; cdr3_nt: TGTGCCAGCAGCCCCGGGAGGATTTTCCCAAACTTC
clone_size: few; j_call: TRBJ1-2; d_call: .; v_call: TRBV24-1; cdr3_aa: CATSGPANRGYTF; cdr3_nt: TGTGCCACCAGTGGCCCCGCCAACAGGGGCTACACCTTC
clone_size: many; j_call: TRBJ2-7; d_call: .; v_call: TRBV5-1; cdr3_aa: CASSSRDSTYEQYF; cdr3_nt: TGCGCCAGCAGCTCCCGGGACTCTACCTACGAGCAGTACTTC
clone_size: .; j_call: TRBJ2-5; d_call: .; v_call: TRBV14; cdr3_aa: CASSQDMSGRGTQYF; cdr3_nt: TGTGCCAGCAGCCAAGATATGTCGGGACGTGGGACCCAGTACTTC
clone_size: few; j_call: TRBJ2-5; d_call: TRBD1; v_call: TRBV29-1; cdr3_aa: CSVEPGQGNQETQYF; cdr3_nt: TGCAGCGTTGAACCGGGACAGGGAAACCAAGAGACCCAGTACTTC
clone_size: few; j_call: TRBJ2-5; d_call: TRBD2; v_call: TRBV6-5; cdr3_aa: CASRVRGGVKTQYF; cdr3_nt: TGTGCCAGCAGGGTCCGGGGGGGCGTAAAGACCCAGTACTTC
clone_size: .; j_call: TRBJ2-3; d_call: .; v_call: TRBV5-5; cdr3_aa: CASSKERDTQYF; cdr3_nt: TGTGCCAGCAGCAAAGAGAGAGATACGCAGTATTTT
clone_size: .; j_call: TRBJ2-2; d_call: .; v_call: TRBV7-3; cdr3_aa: CASSLIFREGVVTGELFF; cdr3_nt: TGTGCCAGCAGCCTAATATTTCGTGAGGGAGTGGTCACCGGGGAGCTGTTTTTT
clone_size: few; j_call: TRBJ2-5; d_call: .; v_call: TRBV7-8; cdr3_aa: CASSPRPFLETQYF; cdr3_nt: TGTGCCAGCAGCCCCCGGCCCTTCCTTGAGACCCAGTACTTC
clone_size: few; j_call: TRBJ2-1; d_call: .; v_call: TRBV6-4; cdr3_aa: CASSDGASNEQFF; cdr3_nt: TGTGCCAGCAGTGACGGGGCTAGCAATGAGCAGTTCTTC
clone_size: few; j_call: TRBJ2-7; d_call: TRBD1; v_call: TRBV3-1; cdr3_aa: CASSRGQGKGEQYF; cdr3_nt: TGTGCCAGCAGCCGTGGACAGGGGAAGGGCGAGCAGTACTTC
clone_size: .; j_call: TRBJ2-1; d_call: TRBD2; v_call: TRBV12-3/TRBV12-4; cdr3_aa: CASSLTSGGPAYNEQFF; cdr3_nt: TGTGCCAGCAGTTTGACTAGCGGGGGTCCTGCATACAATGAGCAGTTCTTC
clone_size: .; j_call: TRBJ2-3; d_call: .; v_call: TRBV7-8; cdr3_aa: CASSFYDGGTDTQYF; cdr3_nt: TGTGCCAGCAGCTTTTACGACGGTGGCACAGATACGCAGTATTTT
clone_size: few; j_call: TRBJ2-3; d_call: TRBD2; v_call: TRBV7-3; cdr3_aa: CASSSTGASGRLNTQYF; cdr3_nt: TGTGCCAGCAGCTCTACGGGGGCTAGCGGGAGATTGAATACGCAGTATTTT
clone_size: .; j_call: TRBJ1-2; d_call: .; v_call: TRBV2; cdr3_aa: CASSGETAFYYGYTF; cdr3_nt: TGTGCCAGCAGTGGTGAGACAGCATTCTACTATGGCTACACCTTC
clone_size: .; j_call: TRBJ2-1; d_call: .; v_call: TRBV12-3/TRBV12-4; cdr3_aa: CASSSRGGGRDEQFF; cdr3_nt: TGTGCCAGCAGTTCCCGGGGAGGGGGCAGGGATGAGCAGTTCTTC
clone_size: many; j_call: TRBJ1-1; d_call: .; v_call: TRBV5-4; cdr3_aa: CASSGGVTEAFF; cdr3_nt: TGTGCCAGCAGCGGGGGGGTCACTGAAGCTTTCTTT
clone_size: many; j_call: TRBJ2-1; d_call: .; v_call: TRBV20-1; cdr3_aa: CSAHHDREGSEQFF; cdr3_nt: TGCAGTGCCCATCATGACAGGGAGGGTAGTGAGCAGTTCTTC
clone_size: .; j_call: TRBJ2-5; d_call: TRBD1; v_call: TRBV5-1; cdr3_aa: CASSLGRGLEETQYF; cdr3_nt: TGCGCCAGCAGCTTGGGCAGGGGGCTAGAAGAGACCCAGTACTTC
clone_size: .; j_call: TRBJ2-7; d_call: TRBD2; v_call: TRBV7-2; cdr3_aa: CASSLALAGGSSYEQYF; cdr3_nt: TGTGCCAGCAGCTTAGCCCTAGCGGGGGGGAGCTCCTACGAGCAGTACTTC
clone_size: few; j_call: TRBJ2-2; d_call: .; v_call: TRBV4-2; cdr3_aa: CASSQEQGGVTGELFF; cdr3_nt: TGTGCCAGCAGCCAAGAACAGGGGGGGGTCACCGGGGAGCTGTTTTTT
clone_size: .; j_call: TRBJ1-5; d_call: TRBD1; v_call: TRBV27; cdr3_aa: CASSDRGVNQPQHF; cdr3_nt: TGTGCCAGCAGTGACAGGGGCGTCAATCAGCCCCAGCATTTT
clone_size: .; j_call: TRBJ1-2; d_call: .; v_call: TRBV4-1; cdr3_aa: CASSQGFGDYSLGYTF; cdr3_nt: TGCGCCAGCAGCCAAGGCTTCGGGGACTACTCTCTTGGCTACACCTTC
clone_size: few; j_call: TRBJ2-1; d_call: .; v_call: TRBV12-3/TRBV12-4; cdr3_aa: CASSLGQGWFGEQFF; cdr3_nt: TGTGCCAGCAGTTTAGGGCAGGGGTGGTTCGGTGAGCAGTTCTTC
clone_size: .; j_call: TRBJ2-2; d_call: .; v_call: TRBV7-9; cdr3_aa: CASSFLGYLRANTGELFF; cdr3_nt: TGTGCCAGCAGCTTTTTGGGCTACCTGAGAGCTAACACCGGGGAGCTGTTTTTT
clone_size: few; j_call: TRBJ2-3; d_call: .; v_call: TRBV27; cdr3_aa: CASSLRGLQYSTDTQYF; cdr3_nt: TGTGCCAGCAGTTTACGAGGTTTGCAGTATAGCACAGATACGCAGTATTTT